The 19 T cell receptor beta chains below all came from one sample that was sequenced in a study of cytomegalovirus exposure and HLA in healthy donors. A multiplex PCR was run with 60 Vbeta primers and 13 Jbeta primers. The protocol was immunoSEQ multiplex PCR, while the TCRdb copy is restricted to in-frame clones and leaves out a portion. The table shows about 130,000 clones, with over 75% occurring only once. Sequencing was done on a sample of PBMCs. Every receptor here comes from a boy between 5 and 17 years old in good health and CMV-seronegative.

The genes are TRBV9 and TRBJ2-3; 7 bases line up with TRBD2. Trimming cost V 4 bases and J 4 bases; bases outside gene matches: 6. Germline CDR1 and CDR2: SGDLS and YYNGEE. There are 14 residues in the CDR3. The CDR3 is CASSPGGAPDTQYF. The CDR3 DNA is TGTGCCAGCAGCCCGGGGGGAGCGCCAGATACGCAGTATTTT. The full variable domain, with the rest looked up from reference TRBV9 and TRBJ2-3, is DSGVTQTPKHLITATGQRVTLRCSPRSGDLSVYWYQQSLDQGLQFLIQYYNGEERAKGNILERFSAQQFPDLHSELNLSSLELGDSALYFCASSPGGAPDTQYFGPGTRLTVL.

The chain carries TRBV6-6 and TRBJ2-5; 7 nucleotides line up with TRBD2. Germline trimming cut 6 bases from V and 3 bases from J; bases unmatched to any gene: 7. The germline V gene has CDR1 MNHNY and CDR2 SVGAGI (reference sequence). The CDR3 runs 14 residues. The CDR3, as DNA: TGTGCCAGCAGACCCGGGACTACCAAAGAGACCCAGTACTTC. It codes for CASRPGTTKETQYF.

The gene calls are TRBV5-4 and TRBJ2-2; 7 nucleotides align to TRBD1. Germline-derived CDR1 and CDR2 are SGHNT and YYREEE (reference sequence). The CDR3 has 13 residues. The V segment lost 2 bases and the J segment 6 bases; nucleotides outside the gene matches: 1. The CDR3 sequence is CASSFDRAGELFF. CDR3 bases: TGTGCCAGCAGCTTTGACAGGGCCGGGGAGCTGTTTTTT. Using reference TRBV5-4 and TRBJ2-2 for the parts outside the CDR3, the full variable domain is ETGVTQSPTHLIKTRGQQVTLRCSSQSGHNTVSWYQQALGQGPQFIFQYYREEENGRGNFPPRFSGLQFPNYSSELNVNALELDDSALYLCASSFDRAGELFFGEGSRLTVL.

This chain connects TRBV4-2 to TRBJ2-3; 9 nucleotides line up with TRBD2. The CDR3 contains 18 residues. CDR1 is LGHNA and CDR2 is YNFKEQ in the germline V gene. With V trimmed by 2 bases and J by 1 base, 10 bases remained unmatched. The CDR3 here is CASSQSGWRGGRTDTQYF. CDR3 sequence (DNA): TGTGCCAGCAGCCAATCGGGATGGCGGGGGGGCCGCACAGATACGCAGTATTTT.

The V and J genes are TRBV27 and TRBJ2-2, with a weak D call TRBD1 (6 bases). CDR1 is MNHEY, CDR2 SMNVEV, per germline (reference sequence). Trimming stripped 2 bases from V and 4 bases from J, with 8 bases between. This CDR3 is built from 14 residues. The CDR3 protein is CASSLGDTTGELFF. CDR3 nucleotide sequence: TGTGCCAGCAGTTTAGGGGACACCACCGGGGAGCTGTTTTTT.

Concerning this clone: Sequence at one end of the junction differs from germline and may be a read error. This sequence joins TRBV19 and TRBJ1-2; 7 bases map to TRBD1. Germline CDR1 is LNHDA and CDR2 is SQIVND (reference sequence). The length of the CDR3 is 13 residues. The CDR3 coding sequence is TGTGCCAGTACCCCGACAGGGTCCTATGGCTACCCCTTC. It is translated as CASTPTGSYGYPF.

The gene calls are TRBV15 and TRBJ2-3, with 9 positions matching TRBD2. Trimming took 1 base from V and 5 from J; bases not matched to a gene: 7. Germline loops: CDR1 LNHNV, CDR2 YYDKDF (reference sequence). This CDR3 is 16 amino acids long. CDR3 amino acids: CATSRAGGRAVDTQYF. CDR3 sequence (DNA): TGTGCCACCAGCAGAGCCGGCGGGAGGGCCGTAGATACGCAGTATTTT. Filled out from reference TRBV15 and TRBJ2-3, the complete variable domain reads DAMVIQNPRYQVTQFGKPVTLSCSQTLNHNVMYWYQQKSSQAPKLLFHYYDKDFNNEADTPDNFQSRRPNTSFCFLDIRSPGLGDTAMYLCATSRAGGRAVDTQYFGPGTRLTVL.

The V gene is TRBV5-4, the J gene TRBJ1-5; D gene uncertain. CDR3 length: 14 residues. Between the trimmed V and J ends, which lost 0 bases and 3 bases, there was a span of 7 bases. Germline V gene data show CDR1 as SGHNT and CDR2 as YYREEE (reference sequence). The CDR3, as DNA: TGTGCCAGCAGCTTGGGAGGCGTCAATCAGCCCCAGCATTTT. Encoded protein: CASSLGGVNQPQHF.

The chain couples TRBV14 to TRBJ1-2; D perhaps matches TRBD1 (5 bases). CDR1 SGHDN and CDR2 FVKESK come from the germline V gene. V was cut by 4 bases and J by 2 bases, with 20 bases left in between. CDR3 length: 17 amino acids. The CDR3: CASSPRGGAEGNYGYTF. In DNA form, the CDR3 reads TGTGCCAGCAGCCCTCGAGGAGGGGCCGAGGGAAACTATGGCTACACCTTC.

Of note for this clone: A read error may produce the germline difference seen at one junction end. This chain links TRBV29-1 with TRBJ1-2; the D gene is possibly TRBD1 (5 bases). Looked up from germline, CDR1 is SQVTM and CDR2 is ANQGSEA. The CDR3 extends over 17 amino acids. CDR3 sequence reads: CSVEDLESQGINYGYPF. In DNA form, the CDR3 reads TGCAGCGTTGAAGATCTCGAGTCCCAGGGAATTAACTATGGCTACCCCTTC.

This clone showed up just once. The CDR3 DNA reads TGTGCCAGCAGCTTACCCGGTAACTATGGCTACACCTTC. Translating it yields CASSLPGNYGYTF. The chain carries TRBV11-1 and TRBJ1-2; D is undetermined. The V end was cut by 2 bases, the J end by 1 base, with 5 bases between. CDR1 SGHAT and CDR2 FQDESV come from the germline V gene (reference sequence). CDR3 size: 13 residues.

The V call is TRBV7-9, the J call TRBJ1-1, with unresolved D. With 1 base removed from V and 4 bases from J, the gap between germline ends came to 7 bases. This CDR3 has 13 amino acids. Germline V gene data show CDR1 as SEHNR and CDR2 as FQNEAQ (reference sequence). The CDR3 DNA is TGTGCCAGCAGCTTAGGAGGGTCCACTGAAGCTTTCTTT. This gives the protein CASSLGGSTEAFF.

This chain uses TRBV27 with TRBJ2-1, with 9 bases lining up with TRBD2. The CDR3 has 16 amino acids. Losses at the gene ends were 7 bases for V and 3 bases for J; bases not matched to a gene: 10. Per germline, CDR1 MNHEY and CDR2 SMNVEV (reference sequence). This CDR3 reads CASTSETSGLYNEQFF. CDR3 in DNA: TGTGCCAGCACCTCAGAGACTAGCGGCCTCTACAATGAGCAGTTCTTC.

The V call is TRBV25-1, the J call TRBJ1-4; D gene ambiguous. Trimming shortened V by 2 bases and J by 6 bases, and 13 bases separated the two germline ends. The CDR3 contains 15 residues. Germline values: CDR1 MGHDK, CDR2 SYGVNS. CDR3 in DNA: TGTGCCAGCAGTGAACCCCTAGGGAGCGATGAAAAACTGTTTTTT. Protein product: CASSEPLGSDEKLFF.

CDR3 in amino acids: CASSDRVSNYGYTF. CDR3 nucleotides: TGTGCCAGCAGTGACAGGGTTTCTAACTATGGCTACACCTTC. The genes are TRBV2 and TRBJ1-2, with D possibly matching TRBD1 (5 bases). Germline lookup yields CDR1 SNHLY and CDR2 FYNNEI. V was cut by 3 bases and J by 0 bases, with 8 bases left in between. The CDR3 length is 14 residues. Based on the CDR3 plus reference TRBV2 and TRBJ1-2, the full variable domain is EPEVTQTPSHQVTQMGQEVILRCVPISNHLYFYWYRQILGQKVEFLVSFYNNEISEKSEIFDDQFSVERPDGSNFTLKIRSTKLEDSAMYFCASSDRVSNYGYTFGSGTRLTVV.

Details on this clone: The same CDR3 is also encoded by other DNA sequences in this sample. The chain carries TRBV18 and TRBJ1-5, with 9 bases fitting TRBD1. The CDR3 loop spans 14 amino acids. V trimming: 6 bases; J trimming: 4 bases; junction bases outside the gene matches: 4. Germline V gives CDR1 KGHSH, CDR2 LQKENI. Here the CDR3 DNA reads TGTGCCAGCTCTCCGGGGACAGGGAATCAGCCCCAGCATTTT. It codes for CASSPGTGNQPQHF.

The DNA of the CDR3 is TGTGCCAGCACCGACCGGACAGTGGGTACTGAAGCTTTCTTT. Protein product: CASTDRTVGTEAFF. The rearrangement uses TRBV6-6 and TRBJ1-1; the D gene is possibly TRBD1 (6 bases). Germline V CDR1 and CDR2: MNHNY, SVGAGI (reference sequence). The CDR3 extends over 14 amino acids. The V end was cut by 7 bases, the J end by 5 bases, with 17 bases between.

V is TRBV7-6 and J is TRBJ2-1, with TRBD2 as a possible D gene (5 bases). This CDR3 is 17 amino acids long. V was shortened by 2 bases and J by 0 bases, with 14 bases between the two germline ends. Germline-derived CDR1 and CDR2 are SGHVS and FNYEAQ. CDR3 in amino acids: CASSLSSATYSYNEQFF. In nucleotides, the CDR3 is TGTGCCAGCAGCTTAAGTAGCGCAACCTACTCCTACAATGAGCAGTTCTTC.

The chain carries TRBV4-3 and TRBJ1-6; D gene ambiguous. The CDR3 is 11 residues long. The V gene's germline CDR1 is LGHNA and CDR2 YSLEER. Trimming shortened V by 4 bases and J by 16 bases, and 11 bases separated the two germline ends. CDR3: CASSLEHELHF. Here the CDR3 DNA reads TGCGCCAGCAGCCTCGAGCACGAGCTCCACTTT.